This T cell receptor beta chain derives from a study of shared clonotypes between healthy human individuals (dated by TCRdb to 2018 to 2020). About the investigation overall: A couple of women and three men aged 18 to 49 years were included in the cohort. For each donor, three plates each were used for CD4 naive and CD4 memory, two plates were used for CD8 naive, and one plate was used for CD8 memory. To estimate repertoire size and how much clonotypes are shared between individuals, the study performed deep sequencing of blood TCR repertoires from a few healthy adults. Different laboratories and diverse techniques were used to prepare libraries and sequence TCR repertoires, to increase sequencing depth and limit assay-specific biases. Leukapheresis yielded between about 0.85 and 10 billion PBMCs per donor.

The donors were healthy, HIV-negative adults with no recently reported acute infections or vaccinations. Every donor was a Caucasian adult living in Nashville, Tennessee, USA. Magnetic negative selection was used to enrich CD4+ T cells, after which naive cells were positively selected on CD45RA and the negative fraction became the memory subset. Blood was collected by leukapheresis, and PBMCs were isolated by Ficoll-Histopaque density gradient centrifugation and then cryopreserved in liquid nitrogen vapor phase. Purity and quantity of every magnetically sorted T cell population were checked by analytical flow cytometry. Genomic DNA was isolated from each sorted fraction and quantified by UV absorbance on a Nanodrop 2000c. Points on this clone: The antigen it binds to is not known. Base qualities are not provided; no much larger clone lies one nucleotide away.

TCR CDR3 regions were amplified from genomic DNA by multiplex PCR using the deep immunoSEQ assay. Genomic DNA extracted from each cell subset was distributed evenly over all wells of several immunoSEQ 96-well plates, and each plate served as one replicate. For sorted subsets, 200 ng of genomic DNA, equivalent to 25,000 to 35,000 T cell genomes, went into each replicate PCR. The purified libraries were quantified using a Qubit 3.0 fluorometer, sized with a Bioanalyzer 2100, and then quantified again using the KAPA Library Quantification kit. Every immunoSEQ 96-well plate was sequenced on a separate single-read 150-cycle Illumina NextSeq 550 flow cell. The study's processing was this. The immunoSEQ output contained only junctional sequences without quality scores, so filtering could not match that applied to full-length reads. To assign V/J genes and CDR3, sequences were annotated against IMGT germline references using PyIR, a Python wrapper for IgBLAST v1.9. Any read was removed if the V/J assignment was weak (E-value above 1e-6), the CDR3 was missing, or the read contained stop codons, out-of-frame junctions, or ambiguous translated residues. V3J clonotypes were defined by identical inferred V gene, J gene, and CDR3 amino acid sequence. Percentage overlap between repertoires was calculated by dividing the number of shared unique clonotypes by the size of the smaller repertoire. Three approaches were used to assess repertoire richness: RTK rarefaction, the Chao1 estimator, and Recon v2.1 estimates of unobserved clonotypes. Generation probabilities for all TCRbeta clonotypes obtained by the gDNA method from several donors were computed using OLGA. The table comes from immuneACCESS by way of TCRdb, which keeps in-frame sequences with V and J called. Part of the clones is missing from these tables; in studies checked, under half for an unresolved V gene and the rest for unknown reasons. Clone size and the V and J calls come from that table; the DNA yielded D and trimming. This sample lists a few million clones; around 95% were detected once. Clones ranked in the top ten supply around 0.13% of the sample.

Inclusive of the bounding cysteine and phenylalanine, the CDR3 is 14 residues long. CDR3 DNA is the only sequence kept; it has 42 bases, read in frame from the first base. The paper's findings and limits, for the study overall: Pairwise subsampling indicated that sequencing depth was expected to affect the degree of clonotype sharing among donors. Approximately 5% of naive CD4, roughly 3.5% of naive CD8, around 2.3% of memory CD4, and 0.35% to 0.4% of memory CD8 clonotypes were shared across several donors. Rarefaction of sorted-subset datasets indicated incomplete sequencing despite the large sequencing depth. Because the study included only a small number of donors, the genetic and exposure-history diversity represented was limited. Clonotypes shared by all four sorted-subset donors showed higher generation probabilities than non-shared clonotypes. Larger estimated clonotype richness was generally found for naive subsets than for memory subsets. Only blood was sampled, and tissue TCR repertoires likely differ from those in blood.

The TCR was taken from a young man in good health. The rearranged segments are TRBV21-1 and TRBJ2-7; the table's D call, TRBD1, was not checked against the DNA. TRBV21-1 is noted as a pseudogene. Material for sequencing was naive CD4+ T cells sorted from blood. The sample's cell subset or site, from its label and the paper: CD45RA+ positively selected. CDR3 region: CASPETGRTYEQYF. The nucleotide sequence reads TGTGCCAGCCCCGAGACAGGACGAACCTACGAGCAGTACTTC.